A single sample gave rise to the 5 T cell receptor beta chains below, sequenced in a study of early T cells in non-severe SARS-CoV-2 infection. TCRdb reprocessed the 5' RACE reads with MiXCR, giving one entry per CDR3 protein. The sample yields over 50,000 distinct CDR3 sequences, roughly 12% seen once. What was sequenced was whole blood. The receptors derive from an adult who was a healthcare worker with PCR-confirmed SARS-CoV-2 infection or an uninfected control (not recorded which).

This chain uses TRBV20-1 with TRBJ2-6; no reliable D call. The CDR3 spans 15 residues. The V end lost 6 bases, the J end lost 2 bases, and 14 bases lay between the germline ends. Germline V gene lookup returns CDR1 DFQATT and CDR2 SNEGSKA (reference sequence). The CDR3 here is CSAPPWGTGANVLTF. The CDR3 DNA reads as TGCAGTGCCCCTCCTTGGGGTACTGGGGCCAACGTCCTGACTTTC.

There are many counts of this clonotype. The chain links TRBV15 to TRBJ1-1, with 7 bases lining up with TRBD1. The CDR3 has 17 amino acids. Trimming cost V 1 base and J 2 bases; bases outside gene matches: 10. Germline V lookup: CDR1 LNHNV, CDR2 YYDKDF (reference sequence). The CDR3 bases are TGTGCCACCAGCAGAGCCAACGCCGGGACAGTTAACACTGAAGCTTTCTTT. This sequence encodes CATSRANAGTVNTEAFF.

This clonotype was picked up many times. The chain uses TRBV6-5 and TRBJ2-2, with D possibly being TRBD1 (6 bases). The CDR3 loop spans 15 amino acids. Germline loops: CDR1 MNHEY, CDR2 SVGAGI. Deletions cut 4 bases from V and 4 bases from J, with 13 bases between. CDR3 coding DNA: TGTGCCAGCAGTTCATCCCCAGGGGTCACCGGGGAGCTGTTTTTT. It yields the protein CASSSSPGVTGELFF.

In this sample, this clonotype turned up a few times. V usage is TRBV29-1 and J usage is TRBJ2-5, with 9 nucleotides matching TRBD2. Losses at the gene ends were 5 bases for V and 2 bases for J; bases not matched to a gene: 0. The germline V gene has CDR1 SQVTM and CDR2 ANQGSEA. The CDR3 is 12 amino acids. For the CDR3, the DNA is TGCAGCGTTACTAGCGGGCAAGAGACCCAGTACTTC. The encoded protein is CSVTSGQETQYF.

This clonotype was counted a few times. This chain connects TRBV6-4 to TRBJ2-3; 7 bases match TRBD2. Germline V lookup: CDR1 MRHNA, CDR2 SNTAGT. The CDR3 contains 15 residues. Trimming cost V 4 bases and J 2 bases; bases outside gene matches: 6. The CDR3 loop is CASSVSGAYTDTQYF. The CDR3, as DNA: TGTGCCAGCAGTGTAAGCGGGGCCTACACAGATACGCAGTATTTT.